This T cell receptor (beta chain) was sequenced for a study of T cell responses to AZD1222 COVID-19 vaccine. General study results and limits: Spike-specific TCR breadth rose after two AZD1222 doses, and depth rose as well. Sampling that yielded the repertoires occurred only after the peak T cell response. Dominant at 160-218 and 743-854, vaccine-associated CD4 TCRs also spanned spike.

Regarding this clone: What it recognizes is unknown.

The method was immunoSEQ multiplex PCR; TCRdb's version includes in-frame clones alone and lacks a portion of them. The sample has under 110,000 clones, about 89% seen once. Germline assignment: CDR1 SNHLY and CDR2 FYNNEI. Trimming took 3 bases from V and 2 from J, leaving 11 bases between them. The CDR3 has 15 residues. This specimen consisted of peripheral blood, obtained 28 days after the second AZD1222 dose. The TCR sequence derives from an adult who received the AZD1222 COVID-19 vaccine. The V gene is TRBV2, the J gene TRBJ2-1; the D gene could be TRBD1 or TRBD2 (5 bases each). The CDR3 loop reads CASSDEGLTYNEQFF. The CDR3 bases are TGTGCCAGCAGTGACGAGGGGCTCACCTACAATGAGCAGTTCTTC. Supplemented by reference TRBV2 and TRBJ2-1, the full variable domain reads EPEVTQTPSHQVTQMGQEVILRCVPISNHLYFYWYRQILGQKVEFLVSFYNNEISEKSEIFDDQFSVERPDGSNFTLKIRSTKLEDSAMYFCASSDEGLTYNEQFFGPGTRLTVL.